This T cell receptor (beta chain) stems from a study of control samples from healthy donors and cancer patients. The V and J ends lost 2 bases and 4 bases, in that order; junction bases with no gene match: 5. The CDR3 spans 15 residues. CDR1 is SGDLS and CDR2 is YYNGEE in the germline V gene. Profiling relied on immunoSEQ multiplex PCR, and the TCRdb table lists in-frame clones only, not all of them. The data contain 150,000 to 200,000 clones, 90% to 95% of them singletons. The TCR originated in a woman in her thirties in good health. The chain couples TRBV9 to TRBJ2-3; TRBD2 aligns across 9 bases. Specimen: blood. The CDR3 DNA reads as TGTGCCAGCAGCGTGGGACTAGCTGACGCAGATACGCAGTATTTT. As protein: CASSVGLADADTQYF.